The clone carrying this TCR beta chain was counted a few times. No antigen is known for it. The source of the sample is a study of T cell responses to AZD1222 COVID-19 vaccine. Sequencing used immunoSEQ multiplex PCR; TCRdb keeps in-frame clones, though not all of them. The sample lists some 120,000 clones; 85% to 90% were seen once. Deletions cut 1 base from V and 1 base from J, with 10 bases between. The CDR3 length is 15 residues. Germline V gene sequence: CDR1 SEHNR, CDR2 FQNEAQ (reference sequence). General observations from the study: Spike-wide vaccine-associated CD4 TCRs dominated at 160-218 and 743-854. After the peak T cell response, and only then, were repertoires sampled.

This clonotype was sampled from an adult in good health. The gene calls are TRBV7-9 and TRBJ1-1, with unresolved D. Sequencing was performed on peripheral blood, taken on day 0 of AZD1222 vaccination. CDR3 in amino acids: CASSLDLGSNTEAFF. The CDR3 coding sequence is TGTGCCAGCAGCTTAGATCTAGGGTCGAACACTGAAGCTTTCTTT.